A single sample gave rise to the 13 T cell receptor beta chains below, sequenced in a study of PD-L1 blockade in urothelial cancer. The method was immunoSEQ multiplex PCR; TCRdb's version includes in-frame clones alone and lacks a portion of them. The sample shows 85,000 to 95,000 clones, around 89% of them seen only once. The time point was: pretreatment peripheral blood. Sequencing used PBMCs, obtained around atezolizumab (anti-PD-L1) treatment. The receptors originated from a woman older than 75 with urothelial cancer.

This chain links TRBV6-6 with TRBJ1-3, with D unclear. With 6 bases removed from V and 4 bases from J, the gap between germline ends came to 19 bases. The CDR3 is 16 residues long. Germline-derived CDR1 and CDR2 are MNHNY and SVGAGI (reference sequence). CDR3 coding DNA: TGTGCCAGCAGCCTGACCGTCCCTCCGAGGGGAAACACCATATATTTT. Its translation is CASSLTVPPRGNTIYF.

The chain is built from TRBV2 and TRBJ2-3, with TRBD1 matching over 10 bases. Germline CDR1 and CDR2: SNHLY and FYNNEI. The V segment lost 5 bases and the J segment 6 bases; nucleotides outside the gene matches: 8. There are 15 residues in the CDR3. The CDR3 DNA is TGTGCCAGCAGTCCGGGGACAGGGGAGTCTGATACGCAGTATTTT. Its translation: CASSPGTGESDTQYF.

The CDR3 DNA reads TGTGTACTATCGAACACTGAAGCTTTCTTT. Protein: CVLSNTEAFF. The V call is TRBV19, the J call TRBJ1-1; D is unresolved. In germline, CDR1 is LNHDA, CDR2 SQIVND (reference sequence). The CDR3 length is 10 residues.

The chain recombines TRBV25-1 with TRBJ1-2; D possibly corresponds to TRBD1 (6 bases). Germline values: CDR1 MGHDK, CDR2 SYGVNS. V gave up 4 bases and J gave up 2 bases, with 11 bases separating them. The CDR3 sequence is 14 residues long. The CDR3 region is CASSAPGQNYGYTF. CDR3 nucleotide sequence: TGTGCCAGCAGTGCCCCGGGACAAAACTATGGCTACACCTTC.

This clone was picked up a small number of times. The DNA for the CDR3 is TGTGCCAGCAGCCCTACTAGCGGGGGCTACAATGAGCAGTTCTTC. Translated: CASSPTSGGYNEQFF. The gene calls are TRBV11-2 and TRBJ2-1, with 11 positions matching TRBD2. CDR1 is SGHAT and CDR2 is FQNNGV in the germline V gene. The CDR3 runs 15 residues. Trimming removed 5 bases from V and 3 bases from J; junction bases left unmatched: 3.

The J gene is TRBJ1-2, the V gene TRBV19, with TRBD1 matching 7 bases. This CDR3 spans 13 amino acids. The trim removed 6 bases at V and 8 bases at J, leaving 9 bases unmatched. CDR1 and CDR2 (germline): LNHDA, SQIVND (reference sequence). Written as DNA, the CDR3 is TGTGCCAGTAGCCAGACAGGGACGGAGGGCTACACCTTC. Translation: CASSQTGTEGYTF.

The gene calls are TRBV10-3 and TRBJ1-5, with 8 bases lining up with TRBD1. V trimming: 5 bases; J trimming: 5 bases; junction bases outside the gene matches: 8. The CDR3 loop spans 15 amino acids. Germline values: CDR1 ENHRY, CDR2 SYGVKD. The CDR3 region has the DNA TGTGCCATCAGTCCAGATGACAGGGGTGATCAGCCCCAGCATTTT. It is translated as CAISPDDRGDQPQHF.

This clone has a handful of counts. The V gene is TRBV29-1, the J gene TRBJ1-1; D call uncertain. The germline V and J ends were trimmed by 7 bases and 5 bases, with 8 bases remaining between them. Germline V gives CDR1 SQVTM, CDR2 ANQGSEA. There are 10 residues in the CDR3. In nucleotides, the CDR3 is TGCAGCGCGTTACAGACTGAAGCTTTCTTT. Translation: CSALQTEAFF.

This chain connects TRBV7-8 to TRBJ2-1; the D gene is possibly TRBD2 (5 bases). This CDR3 has 12 amino acids. CDR1 and CDR2 (germline): SGHVS, FQNEAQ. Trimming took 4 bases from V and 10 from J, leaving 11 bases between them. The CDR3 region has the DNA TGTGCCAGCAGCTGGACTTCCTCGGAGCAGTTCTTC. It codes for CASSWTSSEQFF. Looking up the rest from reference TRBV7-8 and TRBJ2-1 gives the full variable domain: GAGVSQSPRYKVAKRGQDVALRCDPISGHVSLFWYQQALGQGPEFLTYFQNEAQLDKSGLPSDRFFAERPEGSVSTLKIQRTQQEDSAVYLCASSWTSSEQFFGPGTRLTVL.

The gene calls are TRBV27 and TRBJ1-2; tentative D call: TRBD1 (6 bases). V shed 2 bases and J shed 10 bases, with 11 bases lying between them. The CDR3 contains 12 residues. Germline V CDR1 and CDR2: MNHEY, SMNVEV (reference sequence). The CDR3 spells CASSLGGGDYTF. CDR3 coding DNA: TGTGCCAGCAGTTTAGGGGGGGGCGACTACACCTTC.

The rearrangement uses TRBV23-1 and TRBJ2-4; D gene ambiguous. TRBV23-1 is recorded as an ORF, its role being uncertain. The length of the CDR3 is 15 residues. Trimming left V 3 bases short and J 1 base short, with 10 bases between. The CDR3 reads CASSQGRKAKNIQYF. CDR3 in DNA: TGCGCCAGCAGTCAGGGCAGGAAGGCCAAAAACATTCAGTACTTC.

The rearrangement joins TRBV5-1 to TRBJ2-5; 9 bases fit TRBD1. Germline CDR1 reads SGHRS; CDR2 reads YFSETQ. Losses at the gene ends were 0 bases for V and 2 bases for J; bases not matched to a gene: 5. CDR3 length: 16 residues. The DNA for the CDR3 is TGCGCCAGCAGCTTGGCCGGGACAGGGTTTCAAGAGACCCAGTACTTC. This encodes CASSLAGTGFQETQYF.

The chain recombines TRBV16 with TRBJ2-1, with 7 bases fitting TRBD2. CDR1 is KGHSY, CDR2 FQNENV, per germline. This CDR3 region has 15 residues. The trim removed 7 bases at V and 4 bases at J, leaving 10 bases unmatched. CDR3 residues: CASTPREGRYNEQFF. CDR3 DNA sequence: TGTGCCAGCACCCCGAGGGAGGGGCGGTACAATGAGCAGTTCTTC.